A single sample is the source of the 19 T cell receptor beta chains below, sequenced in a study of cytomegalovirus exposure and HLA in healthy donors. Use of 60 Vbeta and 13 Jbeta primers characterized the PCR. Data came from immunoSEQ multiplex PCR; TCRdb stores just in-frame clones and leaves some out. The table shows 150,000 to 200,000 clones, with approximately 82% occurring only once. The material sequenced was PBMCs. These receptor sequences come from a woman between 25 and 40 years old in good health and CMV-seronegative.

This chain links TRBV15 with TRBJ2-7; D may be TRBD1 (5 bases). The CDR3 length is 15 residues. V lost 0 bases to trimming and J lost 6 bases, with 15 bases between them. Germline loops: CDR1 LNHNV, CDR2 YYDKDF (reference sequence). Written as DNA, the CDR3 is TGTGCCACCAGCAGAGAGTCAAATCCTAGGGGCGAGCAGTACTTC. Its protein is CATSRESNPRGEQYF.

This clone was seen only once. V usage is TRBV19 and J usage is TRBJ2-4; 14 bases match TRBD2. This CDR3 is built from 18 residues. Germline CDR1 LNHDA, CDR2 SQIVND (reference sequence). J lost 1 base, V lost 3 bases, and 5 bases had no gene match. CDR3 protein: CASSMTSGRAGAKNIQYF. Written as DNA, the CDR3 is TGTGCCAGTAGTATGACTAGCGGGAGGGCTGGGGCCAAAAACATTCAGTACTTC. Variable domain in full (rest from reference TRBV19 and TRBJ2-4): DGGITQSPKYLFRKEGQNVTLSCEQNLNHDAMYWYRQDPGQGLRLIYYSQIVNDFQKGDIAEGYSVSREKKESFPLTVTSAQKNPTAFYLCASSMTSGRAGAKNIQYFGAGTRLSVL.

The chain uses TRBV4-3 and TRBJ2-1; 7 bases match TRBD2. Trimming took 0 bases from V and 6 from J; bases not matched to a gene: 5. CDR1 is LGHNA and CDR2 is YSLEER in the germline V gene. The CDR3 covers 15 residues. The CDR3 protein is CASSQDPQRGNEQFF. The CDR3 DNA is TGCGCCAGCAGCCAAGATCCGCAGCGGGGCAATGAGCAGTTCTTC.

The chain recombines TRBV27 with TRBJ2-1, with 13 positions matching TRBD2. The CDR3 contains 15 residues. The germline CDR1 and CDR2 sequences are MNHEY and SMNVEV (reference sequence). Trimming at V came to 8 bases and at J to 7 bases, leaving 8 bases not matched to a gene. The chain's CDR3 is CASSFGLAGDNEQFF. The CDR3, as DNA: TGTGCCAGCTCTTTCGGACTAGCGGGAGATAATGAGCAGTTCTTC.

This clone was recorded a few times. The chain uses TRBV29-1 and TRBJ1-2, with 8 bases fitting TRBD1. CDR1 SQVTM and CDR2 ANQGSEA come from the germline V gene. Trimming removed 7 bases from V and 0 bases from J; junction bases left unmatched: 10. The CDR3 consists of 15 residues. The CDR3 reads CSATKGTGPNYGYTF. CDR3 in DNA: TGCAGCGCCACCAAAGGGACAGGTCCTAACTATGGCTACACCTTC. Looking up the rest from reference TRBV29-1 and TRBJ1-2 gives the full variable domain: SAVISQKPSRDICQRGTSLTIQCQVDSQVTMMFWYRQQPGQSLTLIATANQGSEATYESGFVIDKFPISRPNLTFSTLTVSNMSPEDSSIYLCSATKGTGPNYGYTFGSGTRLTVV.

Notes on this clone: As the CDR3 is not closed by the conserved phenylalanine or tryptophan, this likely results from a read error. The chain uses TRBV14 and TRBJ2-7; no clear D gene. Trimming took off 5 bases at V and 2 bases at J, with 13 bases between the two ends. The germline V gene has CDR1 SGHDN and CDR2 FVKESK. There are 14 residues in the CDR3. The CDR3 reads CASSGRQGPYEQYL. CDR3 in DNA: TGTGCCAGCAGCGGCCGACAAGGCCCCTACGAGCAGTACCTC.

The chain uses TRBV5-1 and TRBJ2-7; 7 nucleotides agree with TRBD1. Germline CDR1 reads SGHRS; CDR2 reads YFSETQ. The CDR3 runs to 14 residues. V lost 4 bases to trimming and J lost 3 bases; unmatched junction nucleotides: 7. The CDR3 loop reads CASSAGDSYYEQYF. As DNA, the CDR3 is TGCGCCAGCAGCGCCGGGGACAGCTACTACGAGCAGTACTTC.

The chain has TRBV19 and TRBJ1-1; maybe TRBD1 (5 bases). V was trimmed by 11 bases and J by 1 base, leaving 20 bases between them. Per germline, CDR1 LNHDA and CDR2 SQIVND (reference sequence). The CDR3 is made up of 15 amino acids. CDR3 loop: CAGTVRFGANTEAFF. CDR3 nucleotides: TGTGCCGGTACTGTCCGGTTTGGGGCGAACACTGAAGCTTTCTTT.

This clone was seen only a few times. As DNA, the CDR3 is TGTGCCAGTAAGGACAGGACGTATTATAGCAATCAGCCCCAGCATTTT. Its protein is CASKDRTYYSNQPQHF. This chain connects TRBV19 to TRBJ1-5; TRBD1 agrees at 7 bases. Trimming cost V 7 bases and J 0 bases; bases outside gene matches: 9. In germline, CDR1 is LNHDA, CDR2 SQIVND (reference sequence). The CDR3 is 16 amino acids.

The chain carries TRBV29-1 and TRBJ2-2; the match to TRBD1 covers 9 bases. This CDR3 spans 13 amino acids. V shed 6 bases, J shed 1 base, and the junction held 0 bases outside the gene matches. Germline V gene sequence: CDR1 SQVTM, CDR2 ANQGSEA. CDR3 sequence reads: CSVDRGNTGELFF. The CDR3 DNA reads TGCAGCGTGGACAGGGGGAACACCGGGGAGCTGTTTTTT.

This clone was picked up one time. The J gene is TRBJ1-1, the V gene TRBV27, with a weak D call TRBD1 (5 bases). V was shortened by 4 bases and J by 1 base, with 10 bases between the two germline ends. The CDR3 is 14 amino acids. Germline lookup yields CDR1 MNHEY and CDR2 SMNVEV (reference sequence). In nucleotides, the CDR3 is TGTGCCAGCAGTTCCGACAGACCGAACACTGAAGCTTTCTTT. Its protein product is CASSSDRPNTEAFF.

On this clone: Other DNA sequences in the sample encode the same CDR3. The chain couples TRBV27 to TRBJ1-1; 8 bases fit TRBD1. CDR1 and CDR2 from the germline V gene are MNHEY and SMNVEV (reference sequence). The CDR3 loop spans 13 amino acids. Germline trimming cut 5 bases from V and 5 bases from J; bases unmatched to any gene: 4. The CDR3 nucleotides are TGTGCCAGCAGTCCCCACAGGGGGACTGAAGCTTTCTTT. As protein: CASSPHRGTEAFF.

This clone was recorded once. The chain joins TRBV9 to TRBJ2-5, with D possibly TRBD2 on 6 matching bases. The germline gives CDR1 SGDLS, CDR2 YYNGEE. V was cut by 1 base and J by 5 bases, with 12 bases left in between. The CDR3 extends over 14 amino acids. The CDR3 DNA reads TGTGCCAGCAGCGTAAGCTACGGAGGGGAGACCCAGTACTTC. This codes for CASSVSYGGETQYF. Full variable domain (rest looked up from reference TRBV9 and TRBJ2-5): DSGVTQTPKHLITATGQRVTLRCSPRSGDLSVYWYQQSLDQGLQFLIQYYNGEERAKGNILERFSAQQFPDLHSELNLSSLELGDSALYFCASSVSYGGETQYFGPGTRLLVL.

This chain joins TRBV5-1 and TRBJ2-6; TRBD2 might be the D (5 bases). The V end was cut by 0 bases, the J end by 0 bases, with 10 bases between. There are 17 residues in the CDR3. Germline CDR1 SGHRS, CDR2 YFSETQ. The CDR3 nucleotides read TGCGCCAGCAGCTTGGCCGTTACTAGCTCTGGGGCCAACGTCCTGACTTTC. Protein: CASSLAVTSSGANVLTF.

The chain uses TRBV6-1 and TRBJ2-5, with 8 bases that match TRBD1. The CDR3 length is 15 residues. Germline V gene lookup returns CDR1 MNHNS and CDR2 SASEGT. V gave up 1 base and J gave up 1 base; unmatched junction bases: 2. DNA of the CDR3: TGTGCCAGCAGTGAAGGACAGGGGCCCCAAGAGACCCAGTACTTC. This sequence encodes CASSEGQGPQETQYF.

The genes are TRBV29-1 and TRBJ2-1; 7 nucleotides align to TRBD2. The CDR3 consists of 17 residues. Per germline, CDR1 SQVTM and CDR2 ANQGSEA. Trimming at V came to 7 bases and at J to 6 bases, leaving 21 bases not matched to a gene. CDR3 residues: CSGKYLAGAPRGNEQFF. CDR3 bases: TGCAGCGGAAAGTATCTTGCGGGAGCCCCGAGGGGCAATGAGCAGTTCTTC.

In this sample, this clone turned up once. At one of its ends the junction is not consistent with the germline gene, which may arise from a read error. The chain links TRBV2 to TRBJ1-2; perhaps TRBD1 as D (6 bases). Germline values: CDR1 SNHLY, CDR2 FYNNEI. CDR3 size: 14 residues. In DNA form, the CDR3 reads TGTGCCAGCAGTGAAGAGTGGACAGTAATTGGCCACACCTTC. Translating it yields CASSEEWTVIGHTF.

The V gene is TRBV9, the J gene TRBJ2-3; TRBD2 agrees at 11 bases. Germline V gene sequence: CDR1 SGDLS, CDR2 YYNGEE. The CDR3 has 16 residues. V dropped 0 bases and J dropped 2; count of bases not matched to a gene: 2. Written as DNA, the CDR3 is TGTGCCAGCAGCGTAGCGGGACTAGCGGCCACAGATACGCAGTATTTT. As protein: CASSVAGLAATDTQYF.

V and J are TRBV28 and TRBJ1-1; TRBD1 matches at 7 bases. After removal of 3 bases from V and 1 base from J, the junction contained 5 bases not matched to a gene. The CDR3 is 15 amino acids. Germline loops: CDR1 MDHEN, CDR2 SYDVKM. The CDR3 DNA is TGTGCCAGCAGTTTGTCCAGACAGGGGAACACTGAAGCTTTCTTT. This sequence encodes CASSLSRQGNTEAFF.